This TCR beta chain stems from a study of T cells in Graves' hyperthyroidism and ophthalmopathy. The TCR beta CDR3 regions underwent amplification using RNA transcripts as the source. In the first-round RT-PCR of the TCR CDR3, the HTBI primer set was used. One entry per CDR3 protein results from TCRdb running MiXCR on the multiplex PCR reads. The table lists roughly 500,000 distinct CDR3 sequences, roughly 45% of them singletons, with about 45% in the top ten. This clonotype was picked up many times. Clinical symptoms, serum thyroxine, TRAb, thyroid ultrasound and orbital computed tomography informed diagnoses. The source is an adult woman with Graves' disease, either hyperthyroidism or ophthalmopathy (not recorded which). The specimen sequenced was peripheral blood or thyroid tissue (not recorded which).

CDR3 sequence (DNA): TGTGCCAGTAGTTCAAGGGACCGGGTTGAGCATTTT. Translated: CASSSRDRVEHF. The chain is built from TRBV19 and TRBJ1-5; possibly TRBD1 for D (5 bases). Germline assignment: CDR1 LNHDA and CDR2 SQIVND (reference sequence). Trimming shortened V by 5 bases and J by 14 bases, and 16 bases separated the two germline ends. The CDR3 totals 12 residues.